These 8 T cell receptor beta chains came from one sample sequenced in a study of molecular identifiers for immune sequencing clone quantification. TCRdb re-derived calls from the PCR reads in MiXCR, one entry per CDR3 protein. The sample contains approximately 590,000 distinct CDR3 sequences, roughly 23% of which appear only once. Specimen: naive CD8+ T cells from blood, with Jurkat cell RNA spiked in. As to subset: FACS-sorted CD8+CD4-CCR7+CD45RA+ naive T cells. These TCRs come from a human donor in good health. Some libraries in this study had Jurkat cell RNA spiked in.

This clonotype came up a few times. This chain links TRBV6-1 with TRBJ2-7; D perhaps matches TRBD1 (5 bases). Germline V gene data show CDR1 as MNHNS and CDR2 as SASEGT. The CDR3 runs to 13 residues. Trimming shortened V by 8 bases and J by 1 base, and 12 bases separated the two germline ends. CDR3 nucleotides: TGTGCCAGCGTCTTGGGGCCGTCCTACGAGCAGTACTTC. Protein: CASVLGPSYEQYF.

The table lists this clonotype with a few counts. The chain joins TRBV4-1 to TRBJ2-7; D ambiguous. The germline V gene encodes CDR1 MGHRA and CDR2 YSYEKL. V was pared by 0 bases and J by 5 bases, with 14 bases between. This CDR3 is built from 15 residues. CDR3 nucleotides: TGCGCCAGCAGCCAAGAACCCAGATACTACAACGAGCAGTACTTC. Translation: CASSQEPRYYNEQYF.

The chain recombines TRBV10-2 with TRBJ2-5, with 11 bases fitting TRBD2. The CDR3 contains 17 residues. V shed 6 bases, J shed 1 base, and the junction held 10 bases outside the gene matches. In germline, CDR1 is WSHSY, CDR2 SAAADI. Here the CDR3 DNA reads TGCGCCAGCAGCAACTCCGGGACTAGCGGAATCCAAGAGACCCAGTACTTC. Translated, it gives CASSNSGTSGIQETQYF.

The table lists this clonotype with many counts. The chain carries TRBV11-2 and TRBJ2-1; 10 bases are shared with TRBD2. V was clipped by 5 bases and J by 1 base; unmatched bases: 2. The CDR3 covers 15 residues. From germline, CDR1 is SGHAT and CDR2 FQNNGV. In DNA form, the CDR3 reads TGTGCCAGCAGCCCGGGACTAGCGTCCTACAATGAGCAGTTCTTC. It encodes CASSPGLASYNEQFF.

At least ten counts were recorded for this clonotype. The rearrangement uses TRBV5-1 and TRBJ2-6, with no clear D. CDR1 and CDR2 from the germline V gene are SGHRS and YFSETQ. This CDR3 has 20 amino acids. Trimming shortened V by 4 bases and J by 0 bases, and 23 bases separated the two germline ends. This CDR3 is CASSPLLLTGPRSGANVLTF. CDR3 sequence (DNA): TGCGCCAGCAGCCCGCTACTTCTTACCGGACCGCGCTCTGGGGCCAACGTCCTGACTTTC.

The rearrangement links TRBV20-1 to TRBJ2-1; no clear D gene. V shed 2 bases and J shed 6 bases, with 11 bases lying between them. The CDR3 totals 13 residues. Germline V gives CDR1 DFQATT, CDR2 SNEGSKA (reference sequence). The CDR3 DNA follows: TGCAGTGCTAGAAGCCCGTTGGTCAATGAGCAGTTCTTC. It specifies CSARSPLVNEQFF.

The chain is built from TRBV11-2 and TRBJ2-1, with a tentative D call TRBD2 (6 bases). Per germline, CDR1 SGHAT and CDR2 FQNNGV. The CDR3 covers 16 residues. V lost 4 bases and J 2 bases, leaving 15 bases between the germline ends. The CDR3 is CASSSAGTETYNEQFF. The CDR3 nucleotides are TGTGCCAGCAGCTCTGCCGGGACTGAGACCTACAATGAGCAGTTCTTC.

This chain connects TRBV7-6 to TRBJ1-1, with D possibly being TRBD1 (5 bases). Germline values: CDR1 SGHVS, CDR2 FNYEAQ. This CDR3 is built from 19 residues. V was pared by 5 bases and J by 3 bases, with 28 bases between. Here the CDR3 DNA reads TGTGCCAGCAGCCTTAATCATCCGTCAGGAGGAGGGGAGGACACTGAAGCTTTCTTT. This codes for CASSLNHPSGGGEDTEAFF.